The 7 T cell receptor beta chains listed next were all sequenced from one sample in a study of PD-1 blockade in mismatch repair-deficient tumors. The repertoire was sequenced with immunoSEQ multiplex PCR; TCRdb's copy has only in-frame clones and lacks some. The sample comprises about 14,000 clones, 85% to 90% of which are singletons, and less than 5% rests with the top ten. Time point defined: roughly ten-day in vitro stimulation with candidate neoantigen peptide 6. For these TCRs, the target antigens are not known. Sequenced material: cells cultured in vitro, taken from a patient treated with pembrolizumab. Receptors were obtained from an adult with mismatch repair-deficient cancer.

This clone was counted a single time. The chain carries TRBV4-1 and TRBJ2-3; no definite D call. V lost 0 bases, J lost 1 base, and 8 bases lay in between. This CDR3 has 15 amino acids. Germline loops: CDR1 MGHRA, CDR2 YSYEKL. The CDR3, as DNA: TGCGCCAGCAGCCAAGATCGACACCGCACAGATACGCAGTATTTT. Translated, it gives CASSQDRHRTDTQYF.

This chain joins TRBV7-3 and TRBJ2-2; D uncertain. The germline V and J ends were trimmed by 1 base and 0 bases, with 12 bases remaining between them. CDR3 length equals 17 residues. Germline V lookup: CDR1 SGHTA, CDR2 FQGTGA. In nucleotides, the CDR3 is TGTGCCAGCAGCTTAAGAGGCATTACCTCGAACACCGGGGAGCTGTTTTTT. Translated, it gives CASSLRGITSNTGELFF.

DNA of the CDR3: TGTGCCAGCAGCTTGGCGGGAGAGACCCAGTACTTC. This gives the protein CASSLAGETQYF. The chain joins TRBV5-4 to TRBJ2-5; D ambiguous. The V gene lost 0 bases and the J gene lost 4 bases, with 4 bases spanning the gap. The CDR3 is 12 amino acids. Per the germline V gene, CDR1 is SGHNT and CDR2 is YYREEE (reference sequence).

V usage is TRBV5-4 and J usage is TRBJ2-7; D gene ambiguous. This CDR3 has 14 residues. From germline, CDR1 is SGHNT and CDR2 YYREEE (reference sequence). V lost 4 bases to trimming and J lost 4 bases, with 15 bases between them. The CDR3 sequence is CASSLEWGGYEQYF. CDR3 DNA sequence: TGTGCCAGCAGCCTTGAATGGGGTGGGTACGAGCAGTACTTC.

V usage is TRBV6-6 and J usage is TRBJ1-5, with 8 bases fitting TRBD1. V was pared by 5 bases and J by 5 bases, with 2 bases of the junction left unmatched. The CDR3 consists of 13 residues. Germline assignment: CDR1 MNHNY and CDR2 SVGAGI (reference sequence). The DNA for the CDR3 is TGTGCCAGCAGTCCACAGGGGGATCAGCCCCAGCATTTT. Residues: CASSPQGDQPQHF.

The chain combines TRBV7-9 with TRBJ1-1, with 9 bases aligning to TRBD1. The CDR3 is 14 residues long. Germline V CDR1 and CDR2: SEHNR, FQNEAQ (reference sequence). V lost 4 bases, J lost 2 bases, and 2 bases stayed unmatched. The CDR3 sequence: CASSWTGANTEAFF. CDR3 DNA sequence: TGTGCCAGCAGCTGGACAGGGGCAAACACTGAAGCTTTCTTT.

Only one count was recorded for this clone. The CDR3 sequence is CASSANFGNHYEQYF. The CDR3 DNA follows: TGTGCCAGCAGCGCCAACTTCGGTAATCACTACGAGCAGTACTTC. This rearrangement joins TRBV7-3 to TRBJ2-5; D is unresolved. Judging by the DNA end, TRBJ2-7 fits better; the J call may be wrong. This CDR3 contains 15 residues. Germline CDR1 reads SGHTA; CDR2 reads FQGTGA.